The 27 T cell receptor beta chains given below trace back to one sample, sequenced in a study of blood T cells in healthy people across ages (dated by TCRdb to about 2015). Receptor libraries were prepared by 5' RACE. TCRdb shows the sequencer as Illumina HiSeq 2500. A second roughly 6 to 11 cycle PCR used a sample-barcoded 5' primer and a J-beta primer mix. Through fastp at Q25 and MiXCR, TCRdb rebuilt clones from the public reads, retaining in-frame beta chains. Rows with one shared CDR3 protein collapse into an entry with the most common genes and DNA. The sample table holds 1.5 million to 1.9 million distinct CDR3 sequences, of which approximately 43% were seen once. Just over 4% of the sample is held by the ten biggest clonotypes. Specimen: blood. Receptors originate from a woman aged 18 to 35 in good health.

CDR3 sequence: CASSRRAGTYNEQFF. The CDR3 coding sequence is TGTGCCAGCAGCCGTCGAGCGGGGACCTACAATGAGCAGTTCTTC. The gene calls are TRBV6-5 and TRBJ2-1; 7 bases are shared with TRBD2. CDR1 and CDR2 (germline): MNHEY, SVGAGI. CDR3 size: 15 residues. V was clipped by 6 bases and J by 2 bases; unmatched bases: 7.

This clonotype was found once. This rearrangement joins TRBV20-1 to TRBJ1-4, with 12 bases matching TRBD1. Unmatched junction bases numbered 7, after V lost 6 bases and J lost 8 bases. Germline V gives CDR1 DFQATT, CDR2 SNEGSKA (reference sequence). CDR3 length equals 14 residues. For the CDR3, the DNA is TGCAGTGCGGGCCGGGACAGGGGGCTAGAAAAACTGTTTTTT. This codes for CSAGRDRGLEKLFF.

The chain carries TRBV4-3 and TRBJ1-1; D possibly corresponds to TRBD1 (5 bases). The CDR3 has 15 amino acids. CDR1 is LGHNA and CDR2 is YSLEER in the germline V gene. The ends were cut back, 0 bases at V and 5 bases at J, with 13 bases in the middle. CDR3 residues: CASSQDLTRGTEAFF. The CDR3 DNA sequence: TGCGCCAGCAGCCAAGATCTGACGAGGGGTACTGAAGCTTTCTTT.

Ten or more counts support this clonotype. The chain combines TRBV7-8 with TRBJ2-1; 7 nucleotides agree with TRBD2. CDR1 SGHVS and CDR2 FQNEAQ come from the germline V gene. The CDR3 is made up of 16 amino acids. V shed 3 bases, J shed 2 bases, and the junction held 7 bases outside the gene matches. The CDR3 loop is CASSFPSAGAYNEQFF. DNA for the CDR3: TGTGCCAGCAGCTTTCCCTCCGCGGGAGCCTACAATGAGCAGTTCTTC. The whole variable domain, remainder taken from reference TRBV7-8 and TRBJ2-1, is GAGVSQSPRYKVAKRGQDVALRCDPISGHVSLFWYQQALGQGPEFLTYFQNEAQLDKSGLPSDRFFAERPEGSVSTLKIQRTQQEDSAVYLCASSFPSAGAYNEQFFGPGTRLTVL.

The chain joins TRBV27 to TRBJ2-1; D uncertain. The CDR3 totals 16 residues. Trimming removed 1 base at V and 0 bases at J, with 10 bases between. Germline CDR1 reads MNHEY; CDR2 reads SMNVEV (reference sequence). CDR3 in DNA: TGTGCCAGCAGTTTATACGGCAGGAGCTCCTACAATGAGCAGTTCTTC. Translated, it gives CASSLYGRSSYNEQFF.

The chain is built from TRBV29-1 and TRBJ1-1, with a possible D match to TRBD1 (5 bases). Deletions cut 8 bases from V and 5 bases from J, with 15 bases between. CDR1 is SQVTM and CDR2 is ANQGSEA in the germline V gene. The CDR3 sequence is 12 residues long. CDR3 in DNA: TGCAGCCTCGGGGGGGGAGGGACTGAAGCTTTCTTT. As protein: CSLGGGGTEAFF.

The sample holds a few counts of this clonotype. This chain links TRBV9 with TRBJ1-6, with D possibly TRBD1 on 5 matching bases. This CDR3 spans 14 amino acids. Germline CDR1 and CDR2: SGDLS and YYNGEE. The V and J ends lost 0 bases and 8 bases respectively, with 9 bases between them. In DNA, the CDR3 is TGTGCCAGCAGCGTAGGACAGCTAGATTCACCCCTCCACTTT. This encodes CASSVGQLDSPLHF.

This clonotype was observed a single time. The chain employs TRBV11-2 and TRBJ2-4; perhaps TRBD2 as D (5 bases). The better agreement between TRBJ2-5 and the DNA end casts doubt on the J call. The CDR3 totals 14 residues. Germline assignment: CDR1 SGHAT and CDR2 FQNNGV. Written as DNA, the CDR3 is TGTGCCAGCAGCTCTACCGGGAAGCAAGAGACCCAGTACTTC. It yields the protein CASSSTGKQETQYF.

The chain carries TRBV5-5 and TRBJ2-2; D may correspond to TRBD1 or TRBD2 (5 bases each). V shed 5 bases and J shed 0 bases, with 11 bases lying between them. The germline V gene has CDR1 SGHKS and CDR2 YYEKEE (reference sequence). The CDR3 is 15 amino acids. CDR3 sequence: CASRGTQPNTGELFF. CDR3 in DNA: TGTGCCAGCAGGGGGACGCAGCCGAACACCGGGGAGCTGTTTTTT. Supplemented by reference TRBV5-5 and TRBJ2-2, the full variable domain reads DAGVTQSPTHLIKTRGQQVTLRCSPISGHKSVSWYQQVLGQGPQFIFQYYEKEERGRGNFPDRFSARQFPNYSSELNVNALLLGDSALYLCASRGTQPNTGELFFGEGSRLTVL.

V usage is TRBV7-9 and J usage is TRBJ2-1; a possible D gene is TRBD2 (5 bases). The CDR3 covers 14 residues. From germline, CDR1 is SEHNR and CDR2 FQNEAQ (reference sequence). Trimming removed 5 bases at V and 5 bases at J, with 13 bases between. The CDR3 DNA reads TGTGCCAGCAGCCCTATGGGGAGACACAATGAGCAGTTCTTC. It encodes CASSPMGRHNEQFF.

The rearrangement links TRBV6-6 to TRBJ2-3; 13 nucleotides line up with TRBD2. Unmatched junction bases numbered 5, after V lost 2 bases and J lost 6 bases. Germline V gives CDR1 MNHNY, CDR2 SVGAGI (reference sequence). The CDR3 covers 16 residues. The CDR3 spells CASSYPTSGRSDTQYF. CDR3 DNA sequence: TGTGCCAGCAGTTACCCGACTAGCGGGAGGTCTGATACGCAGTATTTT.

The rearrangement uses TRBV7-8 and TRBJ2-1; D ambiguous. V gave up 8 bases and J gave up 6 bases, with 17 bases separating them. CDR3 length equals 14 residues. Germline V lookup: CDR1 SGHVS, CDR2 FQNEAQ. Here the CDR3 reads CASLEHISLNEQFF. The CDR3 coding sequence is TGTGCCAGCCTAGAGCACATCTCTCTCAATGAGCAGTTCTTC.

This chain uses TRBV11-3 with TRBJ2-5; 9 bases line up with TRBD2. Germline V gives CDR1 SGHNT, CDR2 YENEEA. This CDR3 has 16 residues. V lost 1 base and J lost 11; bases outside the gene matches: 14. The CDR3 DNA reads TGTGCCAGCAGCTTAGGGTTAGGGCGGGAGGGCAATGAGCAGTACTTC. Its protein is CASSLGLGREGNEQYF.

In its sample, this clonotype was seen a few times. The chain combines TRBV7-2 with TRBJ1-5; D gene uncertain. Trimming pared 2 bases from V and 5 bases from J, leaving 13 bases between. In germline, CDR1 is SGHTA, CDR2 FQGNSA. The CDR3 runs to 15 residues. The CDR3 here is CASSLRQTKDQPQHF. CDR3 DNA sequence: TGTGCCAGCAGCTTACGCCAGACAAAGGATCAGCCCCAGCATTTT.

The chain's CDR3 is CASSLTPIGSSNEQFF. In DNA form, the CDR3 reads TGTGCCAGCAGCCTCACCCCAATCGGGAGTAGTAATGAGCAGTTCTTC. V gene TRBV7-9 combines with J gene TRBJ2-1; D perhaps matches TRBD2 (6 bases). The CDR3 has 16 residues. Trimming stripped 5 bases from V and 7 bases from J, with 21 bases between. Germline-derived CDR1 and CDR2 are SEHNR and FQNEAQ (reference sequence). Variable domain in full (rest from reference TRBV7-9 and TRBJ2-1): DTGVSQNPRHKITKRGQNVTFRCDPISEHNRLYWYRQTLGQGPEFLTYFQNEAQLEKSRLLSDRFSAERPKGSFSTLEIQRTEQGDSAMYLCASSLTPIGSSNEQFFGPGTRLTVL.

This clonotype was recorded a few times. The V call is TRBV6-5, the J call TRBJ1-6, with 9 bases fitting TRBD1. This CDR3 spans 16 amino acids. The V gene's germline CDR1 is MNHEY and CDR2 SVGAGI. The J segment lost 9 bases and the V segment lost 4 bases, leaving 10 bases of the junction unmatched. The CDR3 coding sequence is TGTGCCAGCAGTTCCTCCCCCGGGACAGGGATTTCACCCCTCCACTTT. Residues: CASSSSPGTGISPLHF.

The chain is built from TRBV29-1 and TRBJ2-3, with a tentative D call TRBD2 (5 bases). V was clipped by 4 bases and J by 8 bases, with 16 bases between them. Germline lookup yields CDR1 SQVTM and CDR2 ANQGSEA. There are 13 residues in the CDR3. The CDR3 DNA is TGCAGCGTTGGATCTGGGAGCTTGGGTACGCAGTATTTT. Amino acids: CSVGSGSLGTQYF.

The rearrangement joins TRBV11-1 to TRBJ1-1; no reliable D call. Between the trimmed V and J ends, which lost 4 bases and 1 base, there was a span of 16 bases. Germline V gene data show CDR1 as SGHAT and CDR2 as FQDESV (reference sequence). The CDR3 length is 16 residues. The CDR3 nucleotides read TGTGCCAGCAGCTCCCATACTTTAGGCGAGAACACTGAAGCTTTCTTT. It encodes CASSSHTLGENTEAFF.

V is TRBV7-9 and J is TRBJ1-1, with D possibly TRBD1 on 5 matching bases. V lost 2 bases and J 0 bases, leaving 16 bases between the germline ends. This CDR3 has 17 amino acids. Germline V gene lookup returns CDR1 SEHNR and CDR2 FQNEAQ (reference sequence). In DNA, the CDR3 is TGTGCCAGCAGCTTATCCGCGGGGGGGACCTTGAACACTGAAGCTTTCTTT. Its protein is CASSLSAGGTLNTEAFF.

The rearrangement uses TRBV6-5 and TRBJ2-1; tentatively, D is TRBD2 (6 bases). Germline assignment: CDR1 MNHEY and CDR2 SVGAGI. This CDR3 has 14 amino acids. CDR3 region: CSVGRDGSYNEQFF. The CDR3 coding sequence is TGTTCAGTGGGGCGGGATGGCTCCTACAATGAGCAGTTCTTC.

This sequence joins TRBV6-1 and TRBJ1-2, with D possibly matching TRBD1 (5 bases). CDR1 is MNHNS, CDR2 SASEGT, per germline. This CDR3 spans 18 amino acids. Trimming shortened V by 0 bases and J by 1 base, and 18 bases separated the two germline ends. Written as DNA, the CDR3 is TGTGCCAGCAGTGAAGCGAGACGGAACGACAGATTTAACTATGGCTACACCTTC. It encodes CASSEARRNDRFNYGYTF.

J is TRBJ2-1 and V is TRBV12-3 or TRBV12-4; 10 bases are a match to TRBD2. The ends lost 2 bases at V and 0 bases at J; junction bases unmatched: 13. CDR3 size: 20 residues. The CDR3 DNA sequence: TGTGCCAGCAGTTTAACGCATGGGGGTAGCGGGAGGAGCTCCTACAATGAGCAGTTCTTC. Translated, it gives CASSLTHGGSGRSSYNEQFF.

The chain is built from TRBV4-3 and TRBJ2-5; D unresolved. Germline V gives CDR1 LGHNA, CDR2 YSLEER. CDR3 length: 16 amino acids. Trimming left V 0 bases short and J 0 bases short, with 11 bases between. As DNA, the CDR3 is TGCGCCAGCAGCCAAGATCTGCGTGTGTACCAAGAGACCCAGTACTTC. Its translation: CASSQDLRVYQETQYF.

This clonotype was seen only a few times. The CDR3 DNA follows: TGTGCCAGCAGCATTGGCTTCGCGGACTCCTACGAGCAGTACTTC. It specifies CASSIGFADSYEQYF. This chain connects TRBV3-1 to TRBJ2-7; D is unresolved. The CDR3 consists of 15 residues. Trimming took off 5 bases at V and 0 bases at J, with 14 bases between the two ends. CDR1 and CDR2 (germline): LGHDT, YNNKEL (reference sequence).

Here the CDR3 DNA reads TGTGCCAGCAGCTTAAGGACAGTGGGCTCTGGAAACACCATATATTTT. Translating it yields CASSLRTVGSGNTIYF. The rearrangement joins TRBV7-2 to TRBJ1-3, with D possibly being TRBD1 (6 bases). The germline CDR1 and CDR2 sequences are SGHTA and FQGNSA. The CDR3 sequence is 16 residues long. V lost 2 bases, J lost 0 bases, and 11 bases lay in between.

The chain employs TRBV7-2 and TRBJ2-3; D unresolved. V lost 5 bases and J 0 bases, leaving 12 bases between the germline ends. Germline V gives CDR1 SGHTA, CDR2 FQGNSA. The CDR3 has 15 amino acids. As DNA, the CDR3 is TGTGCCAGCAGCCCGGATGCGTTTAGCACAGATACGCAGTATTTT. Protein sequence: CASSPDAFSTDTQYF. The full variable domain, its missing parts supplied by reference TRBV7-2 and TRBJ2-3, is GAGVSQSPSNKVTEKGKDVELRCDPISGHTALYWYRQSLGQGLEFLIYFQGNSAPDKSGLPSDRFSAERTGGSVSTLTIQRTQQEDSAVYLCASSPDAFSTDTQYFGPGTRLTVL.

This clonotype was detected a few times. J is TRBJ2-5 and V is TRBV9, with 11 bases identical to TRBD2. The CDR3 has 15 amino acids. Germline CDR1 reads SGDLS; CDR2 reads YYNGEE. V shed 4 bases, J shed 11 bases, and the junction held 13 bases outside the gene matches. The CDR3 DNA reads TGTGCCAGCAGCTTTAGCGGGGGGGCGTTTGGAGAGCAGTACTTC. Protein: CASSFSGGAFGEQYF.